This T cell receptor (beta chain) was captured in a study of metastatic and nonmetastatic thyroid tumors. Turning to the study itself: Repertoires from malignant and benign thyroid patients were compared across blood and tumor or nodule tissue.

This clone was seen repeatedly, ten times or more. With MiXCR, TCRdb reprocessed the PCR reads. In the table there are more than 30,000 clones, 15% to 20% of which are singletons. CDR1 and CDR2 from the germline V gene are MNHEY and SVGAGI. V shed 3 bases, J shed 5 bases, and the junction held 5 bases outside the gene matches. CDR3 length: 14 residues. Nobody among the patients had been given any treatment before thyroid surgery. The source material was blood. The receptor comes from a female donor with papillary thyroid cancer or a benign thyroid nodule (not recorded which). Some clones in this sample may be carry-over from other donors' samples. This sequence joins TRBV6-5 and TRBJ2-7, with 9 nucleotides matching TRBD1. The CDR3 coding sequence is TGTGCCAGCAGTTATAGGGACAGGGACAACGAGCAGTACTTC. The encoded protein is CASSYRDRDNEQYF.